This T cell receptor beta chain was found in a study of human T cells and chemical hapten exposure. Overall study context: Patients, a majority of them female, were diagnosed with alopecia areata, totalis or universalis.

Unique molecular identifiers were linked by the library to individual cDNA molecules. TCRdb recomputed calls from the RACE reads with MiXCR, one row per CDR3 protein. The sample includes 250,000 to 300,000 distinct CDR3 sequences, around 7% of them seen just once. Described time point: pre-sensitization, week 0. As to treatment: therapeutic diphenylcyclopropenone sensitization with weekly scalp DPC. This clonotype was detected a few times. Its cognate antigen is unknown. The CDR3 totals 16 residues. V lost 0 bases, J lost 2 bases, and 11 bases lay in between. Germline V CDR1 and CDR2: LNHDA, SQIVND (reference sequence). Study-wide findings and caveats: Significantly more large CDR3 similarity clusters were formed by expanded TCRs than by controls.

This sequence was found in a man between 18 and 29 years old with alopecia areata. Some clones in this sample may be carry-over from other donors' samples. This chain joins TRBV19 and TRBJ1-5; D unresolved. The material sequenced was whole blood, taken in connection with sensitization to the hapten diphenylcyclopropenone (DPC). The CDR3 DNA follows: TGTGCCAGTAGTATAGATGAGGGTTTGGGCAATCAGCCCCAGCATTTT. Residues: CASSIDEGLGNQPQHF.